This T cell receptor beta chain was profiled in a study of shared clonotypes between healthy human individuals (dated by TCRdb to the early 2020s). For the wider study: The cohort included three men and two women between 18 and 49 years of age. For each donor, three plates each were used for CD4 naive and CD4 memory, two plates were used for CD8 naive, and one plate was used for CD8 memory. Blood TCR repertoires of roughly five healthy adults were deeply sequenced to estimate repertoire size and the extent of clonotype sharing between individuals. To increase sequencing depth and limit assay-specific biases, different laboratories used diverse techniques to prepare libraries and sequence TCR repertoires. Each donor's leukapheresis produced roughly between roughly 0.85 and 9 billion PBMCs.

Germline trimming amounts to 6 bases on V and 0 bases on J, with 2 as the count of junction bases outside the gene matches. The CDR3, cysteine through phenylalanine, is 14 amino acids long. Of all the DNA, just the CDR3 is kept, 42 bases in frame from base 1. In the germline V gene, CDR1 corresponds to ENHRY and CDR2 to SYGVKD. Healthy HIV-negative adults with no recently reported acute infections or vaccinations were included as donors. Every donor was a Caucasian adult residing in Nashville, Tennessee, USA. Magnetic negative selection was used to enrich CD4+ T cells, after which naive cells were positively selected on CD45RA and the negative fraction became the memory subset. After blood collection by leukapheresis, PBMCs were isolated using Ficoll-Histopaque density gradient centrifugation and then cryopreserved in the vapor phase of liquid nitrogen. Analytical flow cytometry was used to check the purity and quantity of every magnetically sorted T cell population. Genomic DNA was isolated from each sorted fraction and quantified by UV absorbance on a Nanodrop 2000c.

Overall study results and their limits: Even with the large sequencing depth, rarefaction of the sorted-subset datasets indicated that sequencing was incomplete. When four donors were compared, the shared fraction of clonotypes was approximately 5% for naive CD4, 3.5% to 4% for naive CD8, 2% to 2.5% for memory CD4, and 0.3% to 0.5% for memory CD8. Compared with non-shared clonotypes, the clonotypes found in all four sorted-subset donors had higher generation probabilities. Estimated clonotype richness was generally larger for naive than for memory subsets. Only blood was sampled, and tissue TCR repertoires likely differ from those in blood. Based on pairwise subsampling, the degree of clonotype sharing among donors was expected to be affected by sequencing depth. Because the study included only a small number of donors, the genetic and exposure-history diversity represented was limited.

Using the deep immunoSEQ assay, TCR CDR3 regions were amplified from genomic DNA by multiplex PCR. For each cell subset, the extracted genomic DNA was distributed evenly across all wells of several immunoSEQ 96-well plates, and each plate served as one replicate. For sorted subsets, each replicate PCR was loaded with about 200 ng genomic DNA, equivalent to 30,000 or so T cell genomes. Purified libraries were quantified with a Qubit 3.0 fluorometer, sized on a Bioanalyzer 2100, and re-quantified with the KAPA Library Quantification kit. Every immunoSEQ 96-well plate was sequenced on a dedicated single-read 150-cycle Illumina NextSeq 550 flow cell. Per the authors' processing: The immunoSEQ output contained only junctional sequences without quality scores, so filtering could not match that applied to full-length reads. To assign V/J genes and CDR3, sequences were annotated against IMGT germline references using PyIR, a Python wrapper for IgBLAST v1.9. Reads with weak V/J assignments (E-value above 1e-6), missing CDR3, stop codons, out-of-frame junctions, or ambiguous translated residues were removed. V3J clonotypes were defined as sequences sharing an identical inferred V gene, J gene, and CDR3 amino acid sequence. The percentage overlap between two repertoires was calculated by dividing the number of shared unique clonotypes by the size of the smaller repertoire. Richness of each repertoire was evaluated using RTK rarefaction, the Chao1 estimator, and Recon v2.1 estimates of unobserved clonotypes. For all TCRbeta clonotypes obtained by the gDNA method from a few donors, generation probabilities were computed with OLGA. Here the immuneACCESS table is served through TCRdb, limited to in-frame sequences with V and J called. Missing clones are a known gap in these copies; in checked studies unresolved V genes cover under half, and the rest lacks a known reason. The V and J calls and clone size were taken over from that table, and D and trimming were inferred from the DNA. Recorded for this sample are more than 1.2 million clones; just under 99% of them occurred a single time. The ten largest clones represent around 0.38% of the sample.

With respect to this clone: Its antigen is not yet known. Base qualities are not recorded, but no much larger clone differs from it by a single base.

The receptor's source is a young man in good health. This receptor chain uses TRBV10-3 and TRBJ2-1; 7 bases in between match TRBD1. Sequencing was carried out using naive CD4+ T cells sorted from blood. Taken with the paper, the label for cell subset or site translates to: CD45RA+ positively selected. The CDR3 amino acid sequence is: CAIRGTDSYNEQFF. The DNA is TGTGCCATCAGGGGGACAGACTCCTACAATGAGCAGTTCTTC.